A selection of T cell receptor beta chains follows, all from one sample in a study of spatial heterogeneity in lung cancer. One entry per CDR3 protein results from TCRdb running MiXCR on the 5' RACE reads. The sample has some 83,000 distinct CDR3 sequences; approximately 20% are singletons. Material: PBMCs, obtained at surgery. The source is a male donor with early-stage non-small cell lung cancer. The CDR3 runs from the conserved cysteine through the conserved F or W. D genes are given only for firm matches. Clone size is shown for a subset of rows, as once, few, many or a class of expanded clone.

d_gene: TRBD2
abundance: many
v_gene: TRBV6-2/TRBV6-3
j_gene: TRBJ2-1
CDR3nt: TGTGCCAGCAGTATTAGCGGGGGTGAGCAGTTCTTC
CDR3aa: CASSISGGEQFF

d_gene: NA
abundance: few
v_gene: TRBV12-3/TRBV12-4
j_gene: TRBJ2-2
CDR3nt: TGTGCCAGCAGTTTAGCGGGCGCGGCAGCGGACACCGGGGAGCTGTTTTTT
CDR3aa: CASSLAGAAADTGELFF

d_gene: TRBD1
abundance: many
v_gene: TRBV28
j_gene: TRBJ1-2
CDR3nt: TGTGCCAGCAGTCTCAGACAGGGCCCACCTTTGGGGGGCTACACCTTC
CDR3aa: CASSLRQGPPLGGYTF

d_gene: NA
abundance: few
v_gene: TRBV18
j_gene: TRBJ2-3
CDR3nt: TGTGCCAGCTCACCAAGGGGGAAGAACACAGATACGCAGTATTTT
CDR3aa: CASSPRGKNTDTQYF

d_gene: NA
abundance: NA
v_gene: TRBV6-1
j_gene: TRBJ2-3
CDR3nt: TGTGCCAGCACCAGAGGGGCCACGGAAGATACGCAGTATTTT
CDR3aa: CASTRGATEDTQYF

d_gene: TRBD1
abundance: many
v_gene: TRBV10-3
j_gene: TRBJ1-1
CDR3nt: TGTGCCATCAGTCCGGGACAGAAAAACACTGAAGCTTTCTTT
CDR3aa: CAISPGQKNTEAFF

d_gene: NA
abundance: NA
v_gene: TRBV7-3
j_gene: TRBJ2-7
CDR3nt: TGTGCCAGCAGCCCCGGCTGGGGACACGAGCAGTACTTC
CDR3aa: CASSPGWGHEQYF

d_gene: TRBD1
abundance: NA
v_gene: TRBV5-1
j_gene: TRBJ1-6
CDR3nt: TGCGCCAGCAGCTTATCCAGGGGGGACTTTATTTCACCCCTCCACTTT
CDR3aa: CASSLSRGDFISPLHF

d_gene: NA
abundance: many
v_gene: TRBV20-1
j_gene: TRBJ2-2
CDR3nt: TGCAGTGCTACTAACAGGAACACCGGGGAGCTGTTTTTT
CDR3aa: CSATNRNTGELFF

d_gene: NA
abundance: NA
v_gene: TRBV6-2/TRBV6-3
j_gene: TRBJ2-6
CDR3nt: TGTGCCAGCAGTTACGATGGGTCTGGGGCCAACGTCCTGACTTTC
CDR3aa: CASSYDGSGANVLTF

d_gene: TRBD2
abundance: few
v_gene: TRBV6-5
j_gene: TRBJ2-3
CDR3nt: TGTGCCAGCAGCCCCGTACCCAGCGGGGGGGGCGGGACGCAGTATTTT
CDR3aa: CASSPVPSGGGGTQYF

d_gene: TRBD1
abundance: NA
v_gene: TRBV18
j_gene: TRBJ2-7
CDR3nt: TGTGCCAGCTCCCTATCCGGGACAGACTACTACGAGCAGTACTTC
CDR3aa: CASSLSGTDYYEQYF

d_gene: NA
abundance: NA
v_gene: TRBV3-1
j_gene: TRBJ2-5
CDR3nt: TGTGCCAGCAGCCAGGGGCGGGGACCCGAGGAGACCCAGTACTTC
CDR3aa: CASSQGRGPEETQYF

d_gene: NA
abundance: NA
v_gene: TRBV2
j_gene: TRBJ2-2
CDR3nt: TGTGCCAGCATTCCCGGATCAGCGAACACCGGGGAGCTGTTTTTT
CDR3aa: CASIPGSANTGELFF

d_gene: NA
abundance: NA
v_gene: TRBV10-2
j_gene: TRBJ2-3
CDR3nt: TGCGCCAGCGTAGGGGTAGTAACAGATACGCAGTATTTT
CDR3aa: CASVGVVTDTQYF

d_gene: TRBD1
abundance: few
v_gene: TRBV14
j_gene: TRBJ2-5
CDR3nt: TGTGCCAGCAGCCTGACAGGCACAGGGGGCTTCCAAGAGACCCAGTACTTC
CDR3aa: CASSLTGTGGFQETQYF

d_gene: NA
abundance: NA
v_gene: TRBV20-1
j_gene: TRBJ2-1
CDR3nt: TGCAGTGCTAGAGATCGGACTCCTTACAATGAGCAGTTCTTC
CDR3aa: CSARDRTPYNEQFF

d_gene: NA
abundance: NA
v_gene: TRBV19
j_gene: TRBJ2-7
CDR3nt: TGTGCCAGTAGTATCCCCGGCCAGGACACCTACGAGCAGTACTTC
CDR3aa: CASSIPGQDTYEQYF

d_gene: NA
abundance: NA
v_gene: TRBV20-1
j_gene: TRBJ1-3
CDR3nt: TGCAGTGCTAGAGAGACAGCCCACTCTGGAAACACCATATATTTT
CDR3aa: CSARETAHSGNTIYF

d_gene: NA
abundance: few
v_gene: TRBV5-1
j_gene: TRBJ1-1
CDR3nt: TGCGCCAGCAGCACCCGGACAGTCAATGAAGCTTTCTTT
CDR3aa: CASSTRTVNEAFF

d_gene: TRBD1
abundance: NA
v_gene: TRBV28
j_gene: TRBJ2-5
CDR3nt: TGTGCCAGCAGTTTAGGGCAGGGGGTACAAGAGACCCAGTACTTC
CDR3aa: CASSLGQGVQETQYF

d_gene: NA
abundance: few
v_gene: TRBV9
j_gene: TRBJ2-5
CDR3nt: TGTGCCAGCAGCGTACGCCCAGACCAAGAGACCCAGTACTTC
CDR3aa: CASSVRPDQETQYF

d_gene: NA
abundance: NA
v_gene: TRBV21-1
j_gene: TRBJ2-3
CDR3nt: TGTGCCAACCTCCCGGGACAGGGGGGAGATACGCAGTATTTT
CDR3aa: CANLPGQGGDTQYF

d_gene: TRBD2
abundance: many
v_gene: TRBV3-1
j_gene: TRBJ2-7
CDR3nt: TGTGCCAGCAGCCAAGATGCCGGCGGGGGAACCTCCTACGAGCAGTACTTC
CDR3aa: CASSQDAGGGTSYEQYF

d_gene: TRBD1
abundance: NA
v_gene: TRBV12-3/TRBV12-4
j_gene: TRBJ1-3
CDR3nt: TGTGCCAGCAGTTCGACAGGGCTACCTGGAAACACCATATATTTT
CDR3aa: CASSSTGLPGNTIYF

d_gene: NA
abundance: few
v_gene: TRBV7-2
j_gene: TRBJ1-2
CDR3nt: TGTGCCAGCAGCTTAAGCGAAGATTATGGCTACACCTTC
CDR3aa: CASSLSEDYGYTF

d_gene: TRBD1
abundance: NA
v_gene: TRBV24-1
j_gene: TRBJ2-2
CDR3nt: TGTGCCACCAGTGATTCCCGACAGGGAAACACCGGGGAGCTGTTTTTT
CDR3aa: CATSDSRQGNTGELFF

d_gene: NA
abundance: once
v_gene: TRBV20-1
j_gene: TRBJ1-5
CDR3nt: TGCAGTGCTAGAGTCGGCAGGGATCAGCCCCAGCATTTT
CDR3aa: CSARVGRDQPQHF

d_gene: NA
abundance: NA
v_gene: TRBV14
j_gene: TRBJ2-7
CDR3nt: TGTGCCAGCAGCCAAGATTGGCGGAGCGAGCAGTACTTC
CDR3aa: CASSQDWRSEQYF